Sequencing of this T cell receptor beta chain was carried out in a study of CD8 T cells in ankylosing spondylitis. General observations from the study: Earlier studies detected some motif variants in reactive arthritis synovial fluid and blood. Disease-linked clones were reportedly significantly enriched in matched ankylosing spondylitis synovial fluid. A motif of eight highly homologous TCR beta variants was seen as apparently characteristic of ankylosing spondylitis blood.

From the 5' RACE reads, TCRdb called clonotypes with MiXCR, one entry per CDR3 protein. The sample holds about 510,000 distinct CDR3 sequences, approximately 5% seen once. About this clonotype: No antigen is known for it.

The CDR3 is 14 residues long. Trimming at V came to 6 bases and at J to 1 base, leaving 2 bases not matched to a gene. Germline CDR1 is MDHEN and CDR2 is SYDVKM. Material: blood, either unsorted or a sorted T cell fraction (not recorded which). The chain has TRBV28 and TRBJ2-1; 8 bases line up with TRBD2. This sequence was found in a male donor with ankylosing spondylitis. The chain's CDR3 is CASSERESYNEQFF. For the CDR3, the DNA is TGTGCCAGCAGCGAGCGGGAGTCCTACAATGAGCAGTTCTTC. Filled out from reference TRBV28 and TRBJ2-1, the complete variable domain reads DVKVTQSSRYLVKRTGEKVFLECVQDMDHENMFWYRQDPGLGLRLIYFSYDVKMKEKGDIPEGYSVSREKKERFSLILESASTNQTSMYLCASSERESYNEQFFGPGTRLTVL.